Listed below are T cell receptor beta chains from one sample, sequenced in a study of beta chain features in type 1 diabetes. Here immunoSEQ multiplex PCR was the method, and the copy in TCRdb shows in-frame clones only, minus some. Among about 160,000 clones listed, around 8.6% were seen once. Sequenced input: central memory CD4+ T cells from blood. The receptors shown here come from a woman under 30 with type 1 diabetes. The CDR3 runs from the conserved cysteine through the conserved F or W. The D gene is left open where the match is weak. Clone size is shown for a subset of rows, as once, few, many or a class of expanded clone.

TRBV5-1,TRBJ1-3,few,-,TGCGCCAGCAGCTTGATGGCAGGGGCTGGAAACACCATATATTTT,CASSLMAGAGNTIYF
TRBV11-3,TRBJ2-7,-,-,TGTGCCAGCAGCTTAGAAACCGATGGCAACGAGCAGTACTTC,CASSLETDGNEQYF
TRBV6-5,TRBJ2-7,-,TRBD1,TGTGCCAGCAGTCGGACAGGCTTCTACGAGCAGTACTTC,CASSRTGFYEQYF
TRBV19,TRBJ2-5,-,-,TGTGCCAGTAGTATTCAAGGAGGCAGCCAAGAGACCCAGTACTTC,CASSIQGGSQETQYF
TRBV7-2,TRBJ1-2,few,-,TGTGCCAGCAGCTCACGGACACTTAACTATGGCTACACCTTC,CASSSRTLNYGYTF
TRBV4-3,TRBJ2-4,few,-,TGCGCCAGCAGCCTTTCACCGGGGACATACTCCAAAAACATTCAGTACTTC,CASSLSPGTYSKNIQYF
TRBV18,TRBJ1-2,many,-,TGTGCCAGCTCACCACCGACAGGCTCGGCGTCTGGCTACACCTTC,CASSPPTGSASGYTF
TRBV5-1,TRBJ1-1,-,-,TGCGCCAGCAGCCTGGGGGCAGCGAACACTGAAGCTTTCTTT,CASSLGAANTEAFF
TRBV9,TRBJ2-5,few,-,TGTGCCAGCAGCGTAGGGGCAGGTCCTATGAAAGAGACCCAGTACTTC,CASSVGAGPMKETQYF
TRBV11-2,TRBJ2-3,-,TRBD1,TGTGCCAGCAGCCCTCGGGACAGAACAGATACGCAGTATTTT,CASSPRDRTDTQYF
TRBV18,TRBJ1-5,-,TRBD1,TGTGCCAGCTCAGCCGCCGGGACAGGGGGCGATCAGCCCCAGCATTTT,CASSAAGTGGDQPQHF
TRBV20-1,TRBJ2-7,few,-,TGCAGTGCTCTCGCGGGATACGAGCAGTACTTC,CSALAGYEQYF
TRBV7-2,TRBJ2-1,few,-,TGTGCCAGCAGCCCGCAATGGACAGACAATGAGCAGTTCTTC,CASSPQWTDNEQFF
TRBV7-9,TRBJ2-7,-,-,TGTGCCAGCAGCCCCCCGCGGGCGGGTGCCTACGAGCAGTACTTC,CASSPPRAGAYEQYF
TRBV11-3,TRBJ2-3,few,-,TGTGCCAGCAGCCAGAGTCGGGGGAGGGATACGCAGTATTTT,CASSQSRGRDTQYF
TRBV28,TRBJ1-4,-,-,TGTGCCACGCATAAAACGGGGAATGAAAAACTGTTTTTT,CATHKTGNEKLFF
TRBV7-8,TRBJ2-5,-,TRBD2,TGTGCCAGCAGCTTAGTGGGTAGCGGGAGAAGAGAGACCCAGTACTTC,CASSLVGSGRRETQYF
TRBV2,TRBJ2-5,few,-,TGTGCCAGCGGAACAGTATCGGAGACCCAGTACTTC,CASGTVSETQYF
TRBV10-3,TRBJ1-2,few,-,TGTGCCTCCCGCCCCGGGGACATCACCGGGGACTATGGCTACACCTTC,CASRPGDITGDYGYTF
TRBV18,TRBJ2-7,-,-,TGTGCCAGCTCACCACAGGGGTTCGAGCAGTACTTC,CASSPQGFEQYF
TRBV28,TRBJ2-7,few,-,TGTGCCAGCAGTTCGAAGTACGAGCAGTACTTC,CASSSKYEQYF
TRBV5-1,TRBJ2-3,few,TRBD2,TGCGCCAGCAGCTCCGGACGTAGCGGGGGTATTGCAGATACGCAGTATTTT,CASSSGRSGGIADTQYF
TRBV7-2,TRBJ1-2,-,TRBD1,TGTGCCAGCACCTTGGGGACAGTCAACGGCTACACCTTC,CASTLGTVNGYTF
TRBV5-4,TRBJ2-5,-,TRBD2,TGTGCCAGCAGCTTAGCGGGGGGGGAGACCCAGTACTTC,CASSLAGGETQYF
TRBV10-3,TRBJ2-7,few,TRBD1,TGTGCCATCAGTAACGAAGGACAGGGGGCTTACGAGCAGTACTTC,CAISNEGQGAYEQYF
TRBV5-6,TRBJ1-5,-,-,TGTGCCAGCAGCCAGCGACAGGTGCCCAATCAGCCCCAGCATTTT,CASSQRQVPNQPQHF
TRBV13,TRBJ2-2,few,TRBD2,TGTGCCAGCAGCCCGAGCGGGAGGCCGACCGGGGAGCTGTTTTTT,CASSPSGRPTGELFF
TRBV6-1,TRBJ1-1,many,TRBD1,TGTGCCAGCACCTCCTCAGGGGGCATGAACACTGAAGCTTTCTTT,CASTSSGGMNTEAFF
TRBV7-9,TRBJ2-5,-,TRBD2,TGTGCCAGCAGCCTTCTAGCGGGGGGTGGAGAGACCCAGTACTTC,CASSLLAGGGETQYF
TRBV10-3,TRBJ2-7,-,-,TGTGCCATCAGTGACAGGGCGAGCATCTACGAGCAGTACTTC,CAISDRASIYEQYF
TRBV4-3,TRBJ2-1,-,TRBD1,TGCGCCAGCAGCCAAGGACAGGGGGCGTACAATGAGCAGTTCTTC,CASSQGQGAYNEQFF
TRBV5-1,TRBJ2-5,-,-,TGCGCCAGCAGCTTGGGCAGGGGCCAAGAGACCCAGTACTTC,CASSLGRGQETQYF
TRBV11-3,TRBJ2-7,-,-,TGTGCCAGCAGCTTAGGAGAGGTGTACACCTACGAGCAGTACTTC,CASSLGEVYTYEQYF
TRBV11-2,TRBJ2-5,-,-,TGTGCCAGCAGCCGACAGCCGGAGGGGCAAGAGACCCAGTACTTC,CASSRQPEGQETQYF
TRBV28,TRBJ1-1,few,TRBD1,TGTGCCAGCAGTCCGGGGAAGGGGGCCAACACTGAAGCTTTCTTT,CASSPGKGANTEAFF
TRBV13,TRBJ2-7,many,TRBD1,TGTGCCAGCAGCTTTCAGGACAGGGATACCTACGAGCAGTACTTC,CASSFQDRDTYEQYF
TRBV4-3,TRBJ2-7,many,-,TGCGCCAGCAGCCAAGGACCTAGCGCGGCCACCTACGAGCAGTACTTC,CASSQGPSAATYEQYF
TRBV7-2,TRBJ2-3,few,-,TGTGCCAGCAGCTTCCGGACAGCGGAAGATACGCAGTATTTT,CASSFRTAEDTQYF
TRBV7-3,TRBJ2-5,few,TRBD2,TGTGCCAGCAGCTTAACCCCTAGCGGGAGGGAGACCCAGTACTTC,CASSLTPSGRETQYF
TRBV25-1,TRBJ1-2,few,TRBD1,TGTGCCAGCACCCGGGCAGGGGGCGACTATGGCTACACCTTC,CASTRAGGDYGYTF
TRBV29-1,TRBJ1-2,-,-,TGCAGCGTAGAGACAGATCTTCGCAATGGCTACACCTTC,CSVETDLRNGYTF
TRBV7-2,TRBJ2-1,few,TRBD2,TGTGCCAGCAGCCCGGGGGGTATAGCGGGAGGCCATGAGCAGTTCTTC,CASSPGGIAGGHEQFF
TRBV28,TRBJ2-2,-,TRBD2,TGTGCCAGCAGTTGGGAGGGGTTGGGGGAGCTGTTTTTT,CASSWEGLGELFF
TRBV28,TRBJ2-7,few,-,TGTGCCAGCGTCCCCGGGGGAAGCTCCTACGAGCAGTACTTC,CASVPGGSSYEQYF
TRBV20-1,TRBJ2-5,-,-,TGCAGTGCTAGGGGCGCGGGGACCCAGTACTTC,CSARGAGTQYF
TRBV2,TRBJ1-2,few,-,TGTGCCAGCAGTCCCCCCAAAGGCTACACCTTC,CASSPPKGYTF
TRBV11-2,TRBJ1-2,-,TRBD1,TGTGCCAGCAGCCAACTACGGACAGGCCTCACCTTC,CASSQLRTGLTF
TRBV9,TRBJ2-1,-,-,TGTGCCAGCAGCGTAGCCCCTAGCTCCTACAATGAGCAGTTCTTC,CASSVAPSSYNEQFF
TRBV7-8,TRBJ2-4,few,-,TGTGCCAGCAGCTTGGTCAGTGCGGAAAACATTCAGTACTTC,CASSLVSAENIQYF
TRBV28,TRBJ2-7,-,TRBD1,TGTGCCAGCAGTAAAACAGGGACAGGAGCCTACGAGCAGTACTTC,CASSKTGTGAYEQYF
TRBV7-8,TRBJ2-6,-,-,TGTGCCAGCAGCCGCCGACAGACTTACTCTGGGGCCAACGTCCTGACTTTC,CASSRRQTYSGANVLTF
TRBV6-6,TRBJ2-3,few,-,TGTGCCAGCAGTTACGGGGGACAATCCCCAGATACGCAGTATTTT,CASSYGGQSPDTQYF
TRBV7-2,TRBJ1-4,-,-,TGTGCCAGCAGCTTATTGCCGCAGGACCAGGGTGAAAAACTGTTTTTT,CASSLLPQDQGEKLFF
TRBV11-2,TRBJ2-1,-,-,TGTGCCAGCAGCGTAAACGGACAGTACAATGAGCAGTTCTTC,CASSVNGQYNEQFF
TRBV5-1,TRBJ1-1,-,TRBD1,TGCGCCAGCGGGATACAGGGGGATGTCGCTGAAGCTTTCTTT,CASGIQGDVAEAFF